What follows are 15 T cell receptor beta chains derived from one specimen sequenced in a study of T-cell reconstitution after alpha-beta-depleted transplantation in children. Unique molecular identifiers were used to barcode this TCRbeta library. In TCRdb, the PCR reads were re-called with MiXCR into one record per CDR3 protein. The table includes hundreds of thousands of distinct CDR3 sequences, 18% detected once. Sequencing was performed on PBMCs from the stem cell graft donor, taken from the stem cell graft. These receptors were obtained from a human donor who donated a stem cell graft to a child with acute lymphoblastic leukemia.

The chain recombines TRBV5-1 with TRBJ2-1; TRBD1 or TRBD2 may be the D gene (7 bases each). Germline V gives CDR1 SGHRS, CDR2 YFSETQ. The CDR3 length is 15 residues. V dropped 6 bases and J dropped 7 bases, with 20 bases sitting between them. CDR3 DNA sequence: TGCGCCAGCACCGCAGGGGGGGTAACGAAGAATGAGCAGTTCTTC. Its protein product is CASTAGGVTKNEQFF.

V is TRBV13 and J is TRBJ1-5; 10 bases agree with TRBD1. V shed 3 bases and J 2 bases; nucleotides not matched to a gene: 1. The CDR3 has 15 residues. The germline gives CDR1 PRHDT, CDR2 FYEKMQ (reference sequence). DNA of the CDR3: TGTGCCAGCAGCTTCGGACAGGGGGGCAATCAGCCCCAGCATTTT. Translation: CASSFGQGGNQPQHF.

Worth noting for this clonotype: The junction departs from germline at one end; a sequencing error may be responsible. The chain carries TRBV5-1 and TRBJ2-6, with D possibly TRBD2 on 6 matching bases. From germline, CDR1 is SGHRS and CDR2 YFSETQ. This CDR3 spans 19 amino acids. The CDR3 DNA is TGCGCCAGCACCAGCATGGGAGGCCTATTCACCGCTGGGGCCTACGTCCTGACTTTC. Encoded protein: CASTSMGGLFTAGAYVLTF.

This clonotype was seen only a few times. The chain recombines TRBV12-3 or TRBV12-4 with TRBJ1-1; D ambiguous. The ends were cut back, 8 bases at V and 2 bases at J, with 15 bases in the middle. The CDR3 consists of 14 residues. This chain's CDR3 is CASLPTTPNTEAFF. DNA for the CDR3: TGTGCCAGCCTTCCGACAACACCAAACACTGAAGCTTTCTTT.

This clonotype occurred a few times. DNA of the CDR3: TGCAGTGCTAGCTCCGGGACTAGCGGGAGGATTGAGCAGTTCTTC. Its protein is CSASSGTSGRIEQFF. The chain links TRBV20-1 to TRBJ2-1, with TRBD2 identical over 15 bases. Germline CDR1 reads DFQATT; CDR2 reads SNEGSKA (reference sequence). V shed 3 bases, J shed 9 bases, and the junction held 6 bases outside the gene matches. CDR3 length: 15 residues.

This clonotype turned up a few times. The chain's CDR3 is CASSYGGPSYNEQFF. The DNA of the CDR3 is TGTGCCAGCAGCTATGGGGGGCCCTCCTACAATGAGCAGTTCTTC. The chain uses TRBV11-2 and TRBJ2-1; the D gene could be TRBD1 or TRBD2 (6 bases each). With 4 bases removed from V and 0 bases from J, the gap between germline ends came to 10 bases. CDR3 length: 15 amino acids. Germline values: CDR1 SGHAT, CDR2 FQNNGV.

This sequence joins TRBV27 and TRBJ2-7; 8 bases map to TRBD1. There are 15 residues in the CDR3. Per germline, CDR1 MNHEY and CDR2 SMNVEV (reference sequence). J was trimmed by 3 bases and V by 2 bases; bases with no gene match: 6. CDR3 residues: CASSLAGGGIYEQYF. The CDR3, as DNA: TGTGCCAGCAGTTTAGCAGGGGGCGGAATCTACGAGCAGTACTTC.

This clonotype was recorded a few times. In DNA, the CDR3 is TGTGCCAGCAGCTTAAAAGCGGGGGGTTTCAATGAGCAGTTCTTC. Its translation: CASSLKAGGFNEQFF. The rearrangement links TRBV7-3 to TRBJ2-1, with 9 positions matching TRBD2. Germline CDR1 and CDR2: SGHTA and FQGTGA. This CDR3 spans 15 amino acids. V lost 1 base, J lost 6 bases, and 4 bases stayed unmatched.

The chain employs TRBV9 and TRBJ2-7, with D tentatively TRBD1 or TRBD2 (6 bases each). V gave up 1 base and J gave up 7 bases, with 15 bases separating them. Germline V gene sequence: CDR1 SGDLS, CDR2 YYNGEE. The CDR3 spans 14 residues. The CDR3 coding sequence is TGTGCCAGCAGCGTAAGTGGGGGGCTGGAAGAGCAGTACTTC. It is translated as CASSVSGGLEEQYF.

This clonotype came up many times. CDR3 coding DNA: TGTGCCAGCCGCCGACAGGGGAAGGATGAGCAGTTCTTC. Its protein product is CASRRQGKDEQFF. This chain links TRBV27 with TRBJ2-1; 8 positions agree with TRBD1. After removal of 8 bases from V and 8 bases from J, the junction contained 8 bases not matched to a gene. The CDR3 consists of 13 residues. CDR1 is MNHEY, CDR2 SMNVEV, per germline (reference sequence).

V and J are TRBV27 and TRBJ1-2; the match to TRBD1 covers 8 bases. Germline CDR1 is MNHEY and CDR2 is SMNVEV (reference sequence). The CDR3 is made up of 15 amino acids. J lost 4 bases, V lost 2 bases, and 6 bases had no gene match. The DNA of the CDR3 is TGTGCCAGCAGTTTAAAACCGACAGGGGCCTATGGCTACACCTTC. Translated, it gives CASSLKPTGAYGYTF.

The table lists this clonotype with a few counts. DNA for the CDR3: TGCGCCAGCAGCCAGTTTCGCGGCGGCTTAGCAGCTAGCACAGATACGCAGTATTTT. As protein: CASSQFRGGLAASTDTQYF. This sequence joins TRBV4-1 and TRBJ2-3; D is unresolved. Germline-derived CDR1 and CDR2 are MGHRA and YSYEKL. V was clipped by 3 bases and J by 0 bases, with 22 bases between them. This CDR3 comprises 19 residues.

This clonotype was seen a handful of times. The J gene is TRBJ2-1, the V gene TRBV5-1; a weak D match, TRBD2 (5 bases). Germline CDR1 reads SGHRS; CDR2 reads YFSETQ. Trimming took off 4 bases at V and 15 bases at J, with 23 bases between the two ends. This CDR3 is built from 14 residues. Here the CDR3 reads CASSPGLSTEGPFF. CDR3 sequence (DNA): TGCGCCAGCAGCCCAGGACTTTCGACCGAAGGACCGTTCTTC.

This clonotype was counted a few times. The chain uses TRBV29-1 and TRBJ2-4; the D is unclear. The CDR3 spans 16 residues. V gave up 2 bases and J gave up 0 bases, with 14 bases separating them. Germline CDR1 and CDR2: SQVTM and ANQGSEA. Here the CDR3 DNA reads TGCAGCGTTGAACTCCGACCCCTCTCAGCCAAAAACATTCAGTACTTC. Encoded protein: CSVELRPLSAKNIQYF.

The chain carries TRBV7-9 and TRBJ2-1, with 13 positions matching TRBD2. The CDR3 has 17 residues. V shed 7 bases, J shed 1 base, and the junction held 7 bases outside the gene matches. CDR1 and CDR2 (germline): SEHNR, FQNEAQ (reference sequence). The CDR3 DNA sequence: TGTGCCAGCAAGAGCGGACTAGCGGGAGAGTCCTACAATGAGCAGTTCTTC. Translating gives CASKSGLAGESYNEQFF. Together with reference TRBV7-9 and TRBJ2-1, the CDR3 gives the full variable domain: DTGVSQNPRHKITKRGQNVTFRCDPISEHNRLYWYRQTLGQGPEFLTYFQNEAQLEKSRLLSDRFSAERPKGSFSTLEIQRTEQGDSAMYLCASKSGLAGESYNEQFFGPGTRLTVL.